The rows below give T cell receptor beta chains drawn from one sample of a study of T cells after yellow fever vaccination. TCRdb re-analysed the 5' RACE reads in MiXCR, keeping a single row per CDR3 protein. The data contain more than 300,000 distinct CDR3 sequences, around 7.3% of them seen just once; the ten biggest clones take up over 15%. The sample here was PBMCs, taken about 41 days after the first yellow fever vaccination. The source of these receptors is a man between 18 and 29 years old who received the YFV17D yellow fever vaccine. Both conserved end residues are part of each CDR3. A D gene is named only where the DNA matches it firmly. Size tells how often a clone was seen (once, few, many) or the class of an expanded clone, and some rows leave it out.

15	.	TRBV5-1	few	TRBJ1-1	TGCGCCAGCAGCTTGGATCCGGGGCCAGACACTGAAGCTTTCTTT	CASSLDPGPDTEAFF
12	TRBD1	TRBV19	many	TRBJ2-3	TGTGCCACCCGACAGGGCCCAGATACGCAGTATTTT	CATRQGPDTQYF
14	.	TRBV12-3/TRBV12-4	few	TRBJ1-5	TGTGCCAGCAGTTTACGGTCCAGGGCCCAGCCCCAGCATTTT	CASSLRSRAQPQHF
16	.	TRBV4-1	.	TRBJ1-5	TGCGCTAGCAGCCAAGAAAGCAGCCTTAGCAATCAGCCCCAGCATTTT	CASSQESSLSNQPQHF
13	.	TRBV7-2	.	TRBJ2-7	TGTGCCAGCAGCTCCCGGGTGCACTACGAGCAGTACTTC	CASSSRVHYEQYF
14	.	TRBV6-2/TRBV6-3	many	TRBJ1-5	TGTGCCAGCAGCCTTGACGGCTACAATCAGCCCCAGCATTTT	CASSLDGYNQPQHF
18	.	TRBV13	.	TRBJ2-2	TGTGCCAGCAGCCCTAGGCCGATCCGGGACTCCTCAGCCGGGGAGCTGTTTTTT	CASSPRPIRDSSAGELFF
15	TRBD1	TRBV5-4	few	TRBJ1-2	TGTGCCAGCAGACCGACGAGACAGGGAAACTATGGCTACACCTTC	CASRPTRQGNYGYTF
14	TRBD1	TRBV7-2	few	TRBJ1-1	TGTGCCAGCAGCTCGACAGGGGGAAAAACTGAAGCTTTCTTT	CASSSTGGKTEAFF
14	TRBD1	TRBV29-1	few	TRBJ2-3	TGCAGCGTTGAGGGGACAGGGGTTGGGGATACGCAGTATTTT	CSVEGTGVGDTQYF
16	TRBD2	TRBV4-3	.	TRBJ2-5	TGCGCCAGCAGCCAAGGGTCTAGCGGGGCGGGGGAGACCCAGTACTTC	CASSQGSSGAGETQYF
14	TRBD1	TRBV7-9	few	TRBJ1-1	TGTGCCAGCAGCGTGACAGGGATCAGGCCTGAAGCTTTCTTT	CASSVTGIRPEAFF
15	.	TRBV5-6	many	TRBJ2-7	TGTGCCAGCAGCTGGACTGAGCTTCCCTCCTACGAGCAGTACTTC	CASSWTELPSYEQYF
16	.	TRBV14	.	TRBJ1-4	TGTGCCAGCAGCCAGCGAGGGGCAGGGACTAATGAAAAACTGTTTTTT	CASSQRGAGTNEKLFF
16	.	TRBV5-1	.	TRBJ2-1	TGCGCCAGCAGCCTTGGCGGTTCGGCAGGCTACAATGAGCAGTTCTTC	CASSLGGSAGYNEQFF
14	TRBD1	TRBV27	.	TRBJ1-5	TGTGCCAGCAGTCCCCTTGGCAGGGGGAAGCCCCAGCATTTT	CASSPLGRGKPQHF
12	TRBD2	TRBV7-7	few	TRBJ2-5	TGTGCTAGCGGGCCGGGACCGGAGACCCAGTACTTC	CASGPGPETQYF
14	.	TRBV30	.	TRBJ2-2	TGTGCCTGGTCCCCACAGGGAAACACCGGGGAGCTGTTTTTT	CAWSPQGNTGELFF
14	TRBD2	TRBV10-3	many	TRBJ2-7	TGTGCCATCACTGGGGAGGGGACCAACTACGAGCAGTACTTC	CAITGEGTNYEQYF
14	.	TRBV5-1	.	TRBJ2-7	TGCGCCAGCAGCCCCATGGACGGCTCCTACGAGCAGTACTTC	CASSPMDGSYEQYF
17	TRBD1	TRBV20-1	.	TRBJ1-6	TGCAGTGCTAGAGGACTTGGACAGGGAAGTTCGCGGTCACCCCTCCACTTT	CSARGLGQGSSRSPLHF
13	.	TRBV20-1	.	TRBJ1-5	TGCAGTGCCAACGGAGGGTCCGCGCAGCCCCAGCATTTT	CSANGGSAQPQHF
16	.	TRBV7-9	few	TRBJ1-1	TGTGCCAGCAACAAAGTCCACGGAGATAGGAACACTGAAGCTTTCTTT	CASNKVHGDRNTEAFF
11	.	TRBV28	few	TRBJ1-2	TGTGCCAGCAGTCTTACAAACGGCTACACCTTC	CASSLTNGYTF
17	.	TRBV7-9	.	TRBJ2-2	TGTGCCAGCAGCTTAGTCCCCGGACAGCTGAACACCGGGGAGCTGTTTTTT	CASSLVPGQLNTGELFF
17	.	TRBV9	few	TRBJ2-1	TGTGCCAGCAGCGAGGGCTCCGGAGGGTTTGACTACAATGAGCAGTTCTTC	CASSEGSGGFDYNEQFF
14	TRBD2	TRBV20-1	many	TRBJ2-3	TGCAGTGCTAGAGTCGGCGGGGGGGCAGATACGCAGTATTTT	CSARVGGGADTQYF
16	TRBD2	TRBV7-2	many	TRBJ2-1	TGTGCCAGCAGCTCATGGCGACTAGCGGGGGGCAATGAGCAGTTCTTC	CASSSWRLAGGNEQFF
13	.	TRBV12-3/TRBV12-4	few	TRBJ2-4	TGTGCCAGCAGCCCGGACGGGATGGGCATTCAGTACTTC	CASSPDGMGIQYF
15	.	TRBV5-1	few	TRBJ1-5	TGCGCCAGCAGGGAAACCCTTGGGCGCAATCAGCCCCAGCATTTT	CASRETLGRNQPQHF
14	.	TRBV4-3	few	TRBJ2-3	TGCGCCAGCAGCCAAGGATACGGCACAGATACGCAGTATTTT	CASSQGYGTDTQYF
18	TRBD2	TRBV5-4	few	TRBJ2-3	TGTGCCAGCAGCGGAGGGGGGACTAGCGGGGGATACACAGATACGCAGTATTTT	CASSGGGTSGGYTDTQYF
15	TRBD1	TRBV5-1	few	TRBJ2-5	TGCGCCAGCAGCTCTCCCCAGGGGGCGCAAGAGACCCAGTACTTC	CASSSPQGAQETQYF
14	.	TRBV20-1	.	TRBJ1-2	TGCAGTGCTAGACCGGGACTTATGAACTATGGCTACACCTTC	CSARPGLMNYGYTF
15	TRBD2	TRBV7-2	few	TRBJ2-7	TGTGCCAGCAGCTCCGAGCGGGGGGCCCTGTACGAGCAGTACTTC	CASSSERGALYEQYF
13	.	TRBV20-1	few	TRBJ2-1	TGCAGTGCTCTCCTGAGGACCTACAATGAGCAGTTCTTC	CSALLRTYNEQFF
16	.	TRBV10-3	.	TRBJ2-5	TGTGCCATCAGTGCGGGTCAGGCGGGGGCTGTGGAGACCCAGTACTTC	CAISAGQAGAVETQYF
13	.	TRBV6-6	.	TRBJ1-5	TGTGCCAGCAGTACAGGGTCGGTTCAGCCCCAGCATTTT	CASSTGSVQPQHF
17	TRBD1	TRBV7-2	.	TRBJ2-1	TGTGCCAGCAGTTCTTACCCTCCGGGACAGGGGGTCAGTGAGCAGTTCTTC	CASSSYPPGQGVSEQFF
19	.	TRBV12-3/TRBV12-4	.	TRBJ2-3	TGTGCCAGCAGTATCCTGAACCTACAGGGTCTTTTCAGCACAGATACGCAGTATTTT	CASSILNLQGLFSTDTQYF
18	TRBD2	TRBV5-1	.	TRBJ2-5	TGCGCCAGCAGCTTGAGGGTCCGGGAGGATAGGGGTGCGGAGACCCAGTACTTC	CASSLRVREDRGAETQYF
14	TRBD1	TRBV5-1	many	TRBJ2-7	TGCGCCAGCAGCTTGCTGACAGGGGGCAACGAGCAGTACTTC	CASSLLTGGNEQYF
14	.	TRBV20-1	many	TRBJ1-2	TGCAGTACGCTAGGGGGGGGATCGGACTATGGCTACACCTTC	CSTLGGGSDYGYTF
14	.	TRBV10-3	.	TRBJ2-7	TGTGCCATCAGTGAGCCCCTACAGTCCTACGAGCAGTACTTC	CAISEPLQSYEQYF
15	TRBD2	TRBV5-6	many	TRBJ2-5	TGTGCCAGCAGCTTCGGGACTAGCGGGGGTAGGACCCAGTACTTC	CASSFGTSGGRTQYF
14	.	TRBV7-9	few	TRBJ1-1	TGTGCCAGCAGCTTAGGGGCGATCATCACTGAAGCTTTCTTT	CASSLGAIITEAFF
16	.	TRBV2	.	TRBJ2-2	TGTGCCAGCAGTGAAATATTCCAAGGGAACACCGGGGAGCTGTTTTTT	CASSEIFQGNTGELFF
15	TRBD1	TRBV20-1	.	TRBJ2-3	TGCGGGGGACAGGGTTCGGGACAGGGGGAAGATACGCAGTATTTT	CGGQGSGQGEDTQYF
16	.	TRBV25-1	.	TRBJ2-5	TGTGCCAGCGGTCAACCCGGGACCAACAAAAGAGAGACCCAGTACTTC	CASGQPGTNKRETQYF
14	.	TRBV7-8	many	TRBJ1-1	TGTGCCAGCAGCTTAGCGCGCAGGGTCACTGAAGCTTTCTTT	CASSLARRVTEAFF
16	.	TRBV7-8	few	TRBJ2-3	TGTGCCAGCAGCTTGACGGACCGGGGGAACACAGATACGCAGTATTTT	CASSLTDRGNTDTQYF
16	.	TRBV7-2	few	TRBJ1-1	TGTGCCAGCAGCGGGCAGGGCGCCTCCTATAGCACTGAAGCTTTCTTT	CASSGQGASYSTEAFF
15	TRBD1	TRBV18	.	TRBJ2-7	TGTGCCAGCTCACCGCAGGGACAGGGAGTAATCCAGCAGTACTTC	CASSPQGQGVIQQYF
15	TRBD2	TRBV20-1	many	TRBJ2-1	TGCAGTGCAATAAGCGGGGGCAGCTCCTACAATGAGCAGTTCTTC	CSAISGGSSYNEQFF
15	TRBD1	TRBV5-1	many	TRBJ2-3	TGCGCCAGCAGCCTGGGACAGGGTGGCACAGATACGCAGTATTTT	CASSLGQGGTDTQYF